The clone carrying this T cell receptor beta chain is medium-sized in the sample. Its antigen is not identified. This CDR3 is also generated by other DNA sequences in the sample. These data come from a study of PD-1 blockade in classical Hodgkin lymphoma. Broader study findings: Why repertoires differed is undefined; disease activity or prior therapy possibly contributed. Prior to therapy, complete responders displayed diversity much like that of newly diagnosed patients.

Relapses following autologous stem cell transplantation were seen in all patients, with brentuximab vedotin exposure varying. Patients reached a best response of complete response, partial response or progressive disease. Generated by immunoSEQ multiplex PCR, the TCRdb table keeps only in-frame clones and is missing some. This sample yields 45,000 to 55,000 clones, of which 65% to 85% are seen a single time; 16% belongs to the top ten. The length of the CDR3 is 14 residues. V was shortened by 1 base and J by 1 base, with 5 bases between the two germline ends. Looked up from germline, CDR1 is SEHNR and CDR2 is FQNEAQ (reference sequence).

V usage is TRBV7-9 and J usage is TRBJ1-5; no clear D. The receptor's source is a human donor with classical Hodgkin lymphoma. Sequencing was performed on peripheral blood mononuclear cells (PBMCs), taken at baseline. CDR3 nucleotides: TGTGCCAGCAGCTTAGACAGCAGCAATCAGCCCCAGCATTTT. Its protein product is CASSLDSSNQPQHF.